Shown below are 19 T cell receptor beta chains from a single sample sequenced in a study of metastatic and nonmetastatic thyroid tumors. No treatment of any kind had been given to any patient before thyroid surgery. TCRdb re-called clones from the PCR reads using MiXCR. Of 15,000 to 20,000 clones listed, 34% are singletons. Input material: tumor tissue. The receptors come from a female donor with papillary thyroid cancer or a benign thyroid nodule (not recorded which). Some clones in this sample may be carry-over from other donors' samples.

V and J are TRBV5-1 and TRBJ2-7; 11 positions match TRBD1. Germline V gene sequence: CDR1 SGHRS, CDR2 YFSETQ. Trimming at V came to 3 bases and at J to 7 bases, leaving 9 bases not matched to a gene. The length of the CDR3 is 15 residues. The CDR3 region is CASSSSGTGGGEQYF. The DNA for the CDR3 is TGCGCCAGCAGCTCGTCCGGGACAGGGGGGGGAGAGCAGTACTTC.

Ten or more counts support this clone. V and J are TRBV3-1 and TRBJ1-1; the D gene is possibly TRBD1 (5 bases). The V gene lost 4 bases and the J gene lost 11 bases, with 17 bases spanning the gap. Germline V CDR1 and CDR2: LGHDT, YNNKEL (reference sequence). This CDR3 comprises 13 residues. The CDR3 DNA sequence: TGTGCCAGCAGCCGCACGGAGGGGTTCTCGGCTTTCTTT. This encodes CASSRTEGFSAFF.

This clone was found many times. The chain's CDR3 is CASSLNRVMNTEAFF. The DNA for the CDR3 is TGTGCCAGCAGCCTAAACAGGGTGATGAACACTGAAGCTTTCTTT. The V and J genes are TRBV4-2 and TRBJ1-1, with D possibly TRBD1 on 6 matching bases. CDR3 length: 15 amino acids. Germline V gene lookup returns CDR1 LGHNA and CDR2 YNFKEQ. Trimming removed 4 bases at V and 0 bases at J, with 12 bases between.

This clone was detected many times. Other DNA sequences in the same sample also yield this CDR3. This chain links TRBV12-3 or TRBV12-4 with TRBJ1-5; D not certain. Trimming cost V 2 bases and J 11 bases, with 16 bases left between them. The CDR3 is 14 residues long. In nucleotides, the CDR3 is TGTGCCAGCAGTTTAAGGCATACTCCCTCGTCCCAGCATTTT. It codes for CASSLRHTPSSQHF.

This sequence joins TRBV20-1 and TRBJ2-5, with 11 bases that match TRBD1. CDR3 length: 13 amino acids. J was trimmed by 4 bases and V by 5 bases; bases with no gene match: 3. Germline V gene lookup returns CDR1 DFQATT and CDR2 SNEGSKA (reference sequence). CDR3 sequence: CSARGTGGETQYF. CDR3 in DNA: TGCAGTGCTCGAGGGACAGGGGGAGAGACCCAGTACTTC.

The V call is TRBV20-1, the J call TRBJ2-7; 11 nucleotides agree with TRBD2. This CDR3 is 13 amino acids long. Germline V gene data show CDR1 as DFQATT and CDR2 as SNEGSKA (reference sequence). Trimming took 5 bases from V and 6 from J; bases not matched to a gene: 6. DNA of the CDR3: TGCAGTGCTGTAGCGGGGGGGCGGTTCGAGCAGTACTTC. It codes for CSAVAGGRFEQYF.

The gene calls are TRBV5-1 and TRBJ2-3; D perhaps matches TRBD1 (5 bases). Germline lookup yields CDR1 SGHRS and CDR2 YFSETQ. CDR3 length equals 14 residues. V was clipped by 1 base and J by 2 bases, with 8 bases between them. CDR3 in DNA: TGCGCCAGCAGCTTGTGGGGCGTCACAGATACGCAGTATTTT. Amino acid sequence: CASSLWGVTDTQYF.

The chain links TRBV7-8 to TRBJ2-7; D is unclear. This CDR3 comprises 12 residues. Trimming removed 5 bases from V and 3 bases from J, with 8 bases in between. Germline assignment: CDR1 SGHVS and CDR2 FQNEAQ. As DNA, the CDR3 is TGTGCCAGCAGCCGAGTTGGCTACGAGCAGTACTTC. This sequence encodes CASSRVGYEQYF. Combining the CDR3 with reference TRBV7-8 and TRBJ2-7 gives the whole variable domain GAGVSQSPRYKVAKRGQDVALRCDPISGHVSLFWYQQALGQGPEFLTYFQNEAQLDKSGLPSDRFFAERPEGSVSTLKIQRTQQEDSAVYLCASSRVGYEQYFGPGTRLTVT.

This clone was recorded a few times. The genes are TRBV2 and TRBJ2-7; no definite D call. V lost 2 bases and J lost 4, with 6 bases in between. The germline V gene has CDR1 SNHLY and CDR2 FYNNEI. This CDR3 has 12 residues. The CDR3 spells CASSEQGYEQYF. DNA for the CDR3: TGTGCCAGCAGTGAACAAGGGTACGAGCAGTACTTC.

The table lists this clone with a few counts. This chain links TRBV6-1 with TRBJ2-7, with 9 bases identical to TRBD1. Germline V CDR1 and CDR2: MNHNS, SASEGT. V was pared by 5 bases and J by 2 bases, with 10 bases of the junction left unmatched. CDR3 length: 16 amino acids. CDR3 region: CASSSTDRGRPYEQYF. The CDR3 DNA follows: TGTGCCAGCAGTTCCACGGACAGGGGTCGACCCTACGAGCAGTACTTC.

The CDR3: CSARDGGNTGELFF. DNA for the CDR3: TGCAGTGCTAGAGATGGGGGAAACACCGGGGAGCTGTTTTTT. This chain links TRBV20-1 with TRBJ2-2; D is possibly TRBD1 or TRBD2 (5 bases each). Germline CDR1 reads DFQATT; CDR2 reads SNEGSKA (reference sequence). This CDR3 contains 14 residues. V lost 0 bases to trimming and J lost 2 bases, with 7 bases between them.

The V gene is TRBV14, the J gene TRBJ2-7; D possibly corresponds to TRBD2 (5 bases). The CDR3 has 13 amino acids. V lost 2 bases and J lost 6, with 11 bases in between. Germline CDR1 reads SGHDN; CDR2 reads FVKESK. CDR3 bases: TGTGCCAGCAGCCAATGGGAACGGGGCGAGCAGTACTTC. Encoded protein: CASSQWERGEQYF.

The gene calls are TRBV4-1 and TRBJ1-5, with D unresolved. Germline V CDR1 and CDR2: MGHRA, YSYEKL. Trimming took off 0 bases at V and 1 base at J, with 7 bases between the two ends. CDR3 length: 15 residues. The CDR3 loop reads CASSQDGGSNQPQHF. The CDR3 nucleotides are TGCGCCAGCAGCCAAGATGGTGGGAGCAATCAGCCCCAGCATTTT.

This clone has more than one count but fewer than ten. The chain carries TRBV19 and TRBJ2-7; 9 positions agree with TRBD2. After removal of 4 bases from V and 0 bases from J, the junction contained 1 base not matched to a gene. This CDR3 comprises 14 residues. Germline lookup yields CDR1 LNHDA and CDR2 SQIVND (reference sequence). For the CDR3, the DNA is TGTGCCAGTAGTAGTAGCGGGAGCTCCTACGAGCAGTACTTC. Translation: CASSSSGSSYEQYF.

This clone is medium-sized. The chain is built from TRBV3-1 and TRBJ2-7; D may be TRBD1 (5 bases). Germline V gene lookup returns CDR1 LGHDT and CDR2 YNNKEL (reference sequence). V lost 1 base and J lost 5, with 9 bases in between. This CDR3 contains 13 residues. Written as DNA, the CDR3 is TGTGCCAGCAGCCAAGCGCTGGACAACGAGCAGTACTTC. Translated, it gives CASSQALDNEQYF.

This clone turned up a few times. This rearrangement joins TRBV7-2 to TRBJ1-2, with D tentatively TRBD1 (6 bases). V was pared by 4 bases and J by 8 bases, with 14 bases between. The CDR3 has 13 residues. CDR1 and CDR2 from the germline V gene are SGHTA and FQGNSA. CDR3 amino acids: CASSSSGGQGYTF. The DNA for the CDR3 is TGTGCCAGCAGCTCATCCGGGGGCCAAGGCTACACCTTC.

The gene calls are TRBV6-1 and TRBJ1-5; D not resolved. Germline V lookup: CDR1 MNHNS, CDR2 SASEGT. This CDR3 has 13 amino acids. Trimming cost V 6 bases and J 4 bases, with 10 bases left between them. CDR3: CASSEVPNQPQHF. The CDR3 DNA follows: TGTGCCAGCAGCGAGGTCCCAAATCAGCCCCAGCATTTT.

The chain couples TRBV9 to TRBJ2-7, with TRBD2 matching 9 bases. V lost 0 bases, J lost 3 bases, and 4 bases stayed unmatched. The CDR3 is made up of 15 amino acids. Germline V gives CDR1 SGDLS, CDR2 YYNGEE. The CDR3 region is CASSVVASGVYEQYF. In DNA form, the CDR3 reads TGTGCCAGCAGCGTAGTCGCTAGCGGGGTCTACGAGCAGTACTTC.

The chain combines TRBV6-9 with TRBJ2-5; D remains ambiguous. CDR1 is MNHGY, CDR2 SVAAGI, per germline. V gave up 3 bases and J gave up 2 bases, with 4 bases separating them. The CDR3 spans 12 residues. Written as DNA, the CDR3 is TGTGCCAGCAGTTACAGGCAAGAGACCCAGTACTTC. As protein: CASSYRQETQYF.